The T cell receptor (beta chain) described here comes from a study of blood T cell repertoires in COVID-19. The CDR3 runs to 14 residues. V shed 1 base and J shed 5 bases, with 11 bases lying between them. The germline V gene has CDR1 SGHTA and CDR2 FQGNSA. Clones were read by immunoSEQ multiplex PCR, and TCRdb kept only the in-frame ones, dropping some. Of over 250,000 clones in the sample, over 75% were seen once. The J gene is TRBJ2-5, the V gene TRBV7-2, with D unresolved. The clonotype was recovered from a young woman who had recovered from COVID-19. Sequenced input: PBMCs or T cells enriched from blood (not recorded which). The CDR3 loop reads CASSLGRAKETQYF. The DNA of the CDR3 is TGTGCCAGCAGCTTAGGGAGAGCCAAGGAGACCCAGTACTTC.